This T cell receptor (beta chain) was identified in a study of cytotoxic CD8 clonotypes in ibrutinib-treated CLL. Only in-frame clones appear in the TCRdb table, and some are missing; sequencing was by immunoSEQ multiplex PCR. This sample has 330,000 or so clones, with 67% found just once. Sequencing was performed on PBMCs, taken after 36 months of ibrutinib treatment. This clonotype was sampled from a human donor with chronic lymphocytic leukemia.

CDR3 loop: CASSTRQKLNEKLFF. CDR3 in DNA: TGCGCCAGCAGCACGCGACAGAAACTTAATGAAAAACTGTTTTTT. The gene calls are TRBV4-3 and TRBJ1-4, with TRBD1 as a possible D gene (5 bases). Germline lookup yields CDR1 LGHNA and CDR2 YSLEER. V was trimmed by 5 bases and J by 4 bases, leaving 14 bases between them. This CDR3 has 15 residues.